The sequence of this TCR beta chain was determined in a study of CDR3 diversity in severe acne. CDR3 size: 15 residues. Germline V gene lookup returns CDR1 LGHNT and CDR2 FRNRAP. The ends were cut back, 0 bases at V and 3 bases at J, with 11 bases in the middle. TCRdb recomputed calls from the PCR reads with MiXCR, one row per CDR3 protein. The table has 97,000 or so distinct CDR3 sequences, about half seen once. Specimen: blood. The sequence was obtained from a male donor with acne. This rearrangement joins TRBV12-5 to TRBJ1-1; D gene unclear. The CDR3 sequence: CASGLVMGRDTEAFF. The DNA of the CDR3 is TGTGCTAGTGGTTTGGTAATGGGAAGGGACACTGAAGCTTTCTTT. Together with reference TRBV12-5 and TRBJ1-1, the CDR3 gives the full variable domain: DARVTQTPRHKVTEMGQEVTMRCQPILGHNTVFWYRQTMMQGLELLAYFRNRAPLDDSGMPKDRFSAEMPDATLATLKIQPSEPRDSAVYFCASGLVMGRDTEAFFGQGTRLTVV.